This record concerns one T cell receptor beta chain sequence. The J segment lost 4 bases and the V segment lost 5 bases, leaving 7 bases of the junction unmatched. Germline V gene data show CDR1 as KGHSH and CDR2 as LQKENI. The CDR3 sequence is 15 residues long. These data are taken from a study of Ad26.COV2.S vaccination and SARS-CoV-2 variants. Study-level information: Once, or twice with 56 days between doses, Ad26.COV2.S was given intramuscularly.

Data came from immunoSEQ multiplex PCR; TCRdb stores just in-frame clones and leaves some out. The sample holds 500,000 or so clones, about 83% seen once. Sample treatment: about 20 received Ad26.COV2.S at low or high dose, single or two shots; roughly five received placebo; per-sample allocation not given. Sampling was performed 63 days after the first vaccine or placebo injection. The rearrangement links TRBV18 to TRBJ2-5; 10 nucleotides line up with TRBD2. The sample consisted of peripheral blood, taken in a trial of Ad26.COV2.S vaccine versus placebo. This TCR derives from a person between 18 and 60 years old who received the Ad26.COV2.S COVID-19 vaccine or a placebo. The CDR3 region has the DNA TGTGCCAGCTCAATGGGGACTAGCGTGGGAGAGACCCAGTACTTC. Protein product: CASSMGTSVGETQYF.